These 27 T cell receptor beta chains were all obtained from the same sample, sequenced in a study of cytomegalovirus exposure and HLA in healthy donors. The primer mix had 60 Vbeta and 13 Jbeta primers. TCRdb's copy holds only in-frame clones and misses some; the assay was immunoSEQ multiplex PCR. The top ten clones hold 1.1% to 1.5% of a sample with 200,000 to 250,000 clones, 65% to 90% of them seen once. Source material: PBMCs. These receptors came from a girl aged 5-17 years in good health and CMV-seronegative.

This chain joins TRBV7-9 and TRBJ2-2, with D unclear. Germline V gene data show CDR1 as SEHNR and CDR2 as FQNEAQ (reference sequence). Trimming shortened V by 2 bases and J by 4 bases, and 8 bases separated the two germline ends. The CDR3 contains 14 residues. CDR3 nucleotide sequence: TGTGCCAGCAGCTTAAATCAGGCCACCGGGGAGCTGTTTTTT. Translating gives CASSLNQATGELFF.

In this sample, this clone turned up once. V and J are TRBV9 and TRBJ2-1; 12 bases map to TRBD2. V trimming: 0 bases; J trimming: 7 bases; junction bases outside the gene matches: 5. CDR1 and CDR2 (germline): SGDLS, YYNGEE. The CDR3 is 16 residues long. CDR3 DNA sequence: TGTGCCAGCAGCGTAGCTATACTAGCGGGAGGTAATGAGCAGTTCTTC. It encodes CASSVAILAGGNEQFF. The full variable domain, with the rest looked up from reference TRBV9 and TRBJ2-1, is DSGVTQTPKHLITATGQRVTLRCSPRSGDLSVYWYQQSLDQGLQFLIQYYNGEERAKGNILERFSAQQFPDLHSELNLSSLELGDSALYFCASSVAILAGGNEQFFGPGTRLTVL.

This clone was seen only once. This chain uses TRBV6-6 with TRBJ2-1; possibly TRBD2 for D (5 bases). Germline assignment: CDR1 MNHNY and CDR2 SVGAGI (reference sequence). The V end was cut by 2 bases, the J end by 4 bases, with 12 bases between. The CDR3 consists of 15 residues. CDR3 residues: CASSYLSGAYNEQFF. CDR3 coding DNA: TGTGCCAGCAGTTACCTCAGCGGAGCATACAATGAGCAGTTCTTC.

The chain couples TRBV2 to TRBJ1-4; 7 nucleotides agree with TRBD1. Losses at the gene ends were 8 bases for V and 5 bases for J; bases not matched to a gene: 8. There are 14 residues in the CDR3. In germline, CDR1 is SNHLY, CDR2 FYNNEI. The CDR3 region is CASQTGQRNEKLFF. CDR3 nucleotides: TGTGCCAGCCAAACGGGACAGCGCAATGAAAAACTGTTTTTT.

This clone was detected once. This chain joins TRBV28 and TRBJ1-2, with TRBD1 matching 8 bases. Germline lookup yields CDR1 MDHEN and CDR2 SYDVKM. This CDR3 spans 16 amino acids. J lost 4 bases, V lost 4 bases, and 11 bases had no gene match. Here the CDR3 reads CASSSHGQGWGYGYTF. CDR3 in DNA: TGTGCCAGCAGTTCACACGGACAGGGTTGGGGCTATGGCTACACCTTC.

The rearrangement links TRBV2 to TRBJ1-2; a weak D match, TRBD1 (6 bases). Germline values: CDR1 SNHLY, CDR2 FYNNEI. Trimming removed 7 bases at V and 4 bases at J, with 16 bases between. The CDR3 length is 14 residues. For the CDR3, the DNA is TGTGCCAGCAAACGGACAGAGACCGCCTATGGCTACACCTTC. Protein product: CASKRTETAYGYTF.

This chain connects TRBV28 to TRBJ2-3; TRBD2 matches 9 bases. V dropped 2 bases and J dropped 1; count of bases not matched to a gene: 1. The germline gives CDR1 MDHEN, CDR2 SYDVKM. The CDR3 has 15 amino acids. The CDR3 sequence is CASSLGTSRTDTQYF. In DNA form, the CDR3 reads TGTGCCAGCAGTTTAGGGACTAGCCGCACAGATACGCAGTATTTT.

The chain links TRBV28 to TRBJ1-4; D is possibly TRBD1 (6 bases). This CDR3 has 17 amino acids. Germline values: CDR1 MDHEN, CDR2 SYDVKM. V lost 3 bases and J lost 8, with 22 bases in between. The CDR3 bases are TGTGCCAGCAGTTTGCCTATACCGGGACAAGGCAGCGAAAAACTGTTTTTT. It yields the protein CASSLPIPGQGSEKLFF. Full variable domain (rest looked up from reference TRBV28 and TRBJ1-4): DVKVTQSSRYLVKRTGEKVFLECVQDMDHENMFWYRQDPGLGLRLIYFSYDVKMKEKGDIPEGYSVSREKKERFSLILESASTNQTSMYLCASSLPIPGQGSEKLFFGSGTQLSVL.

V gene TRBV19 combines with J gene TRBJ2-2; TRBD2 is a possible D gene (5 bases). The CDR3 contains 17 residues. With 0 bases removed from V and 4 bases from J, the gap between germline ends came to 15 bases. Germline CDR1 reads LNHDA; CDR2 reads SQIVND (reference sequence). DNA for the CDR3: TGTGCCAGTAGTATAGATAATCGATTAGGGAGCACCGGGGAGCTGTTTTTT. It yields the protein CASSIDNRLGSTGELFF.

As regards this clone: Germline is not matched at one junction end, which may reflect a read error. The chain recombines TRBV5-1 with TRBJ2-5; D gene ambiguous. The CDR3 spans 15 residues. The V gene's germline CDR1 is SGHRS and CDR2 YFSETQ. The CDR3 DNA follows: TGCGCCAGCAGCCTACTCATCGGAAAACAAGAGGCCCAGTACTTC. Its translation is CASSLLIGKQEAQYF.

This chain connects TRBV4-1 to TRBJ2-5; TRBD2 matches at 10 bases. The J call is uncertain, as TRBJ2-7 better fits the DNA end. The germline CDR1 and CDR2 sequences are MGHRA and YSYEKL. This CDR3 is built from 19 residues. CDR3 loop: CASSQEPGGVAGGSYEQYF. As DNA, the CDR3 is TGCGCCAGCAGCCAAGAGCCTGGAGGCGTAGCGGGAGGATCCTACGAGCAGTACTTC.

The chain carries TRBV21-1 and TRBJ1-1; the D call TRBD1 from the table was never checked on the DNA. TRBV21-1 is an annotated pseudogene. There are 16 residues in the CDR3. CDR3 bases: TGTGCCAGCAGCCGAATGGTGGGGACAGGGGGTGTGGGAGCTTTCTTT. Amino acid sequence: CASSRMVGTGGVGAFF.

The CDR3 DNA follows: TGTGCTTTAGACAGGGGTAGGGGTCAGCCCCAGCATTTT. This gives the protein CALDRGRGQPQHF. The rearrangement links TRBV30 to TRBJ1-5; 8 positions agree with TRBD1. The germline gives CDR1 GTSNPN, CDR2 SVGIG (reference sequence). This CDR3 spans 13 amino acids.

This rearrangement joins TRBV2 to TRBJ2-7; the match to TRBD1 covers 10 bases. Germline V CDR1 and CDR2: SNHLY, FYNNEI. This CDR3 region has 17 residues. Trimming cost V 4 bases and J 3 bases; bases outside gene matches: 12. CDR3 protein: CASSVRRLRTGGYEQYF. CDR3 bases: TGTGCCAGCAGTGTACGGCGGTTAAGGACAGGGGGCTACGAGCAGTACTTC.

The chain carries TRBV7-3 and TRBJ2-3, with 11 bases fitting TRBD2. Germline V gene sequence: CDR1 SGHTA, CDR2 FQGTGA. V lost 5 bases to trimming and J lost 3 bases; unmatched junction nucleotides: 10. CDR3 size: 17 residues. The CDR3 loop is CASSTTPLAGGTDTQYF. In DNA form, the CDR3 reads TGTGCCAGCAGCACAACGCCTCTAGCGGGAGGTACAGATACGCAGTATTTT.

This clone is a singleton in its sample. V usage is TRBV7-6 and J usage is TRBJ2-1; 15 nucleotides agree with TRBD2. CDR3 length: 15 amino acids. V gave up 5 bases and J gave up 6 bases; unmatched junction bases: 2. Per germline, CDR1 SGHVS and CDR2 FNYEAQ. CDR3 DNA sequence: TGTGCCAGCAGCCTGGGACTAGCGGGAGGCAATGAGCAGTTCTTC. Residues: CASSLGLAGGNEQFF. Combining the CDR3 with reference TRBV7-6 and TRBJ2-1 gives the whole variable domain GAGVSQSPRYKVTKRGQDVALRCDPISGHVSLYWYRQALGQGPEFLTYFNYEAQQDKSGLPNDRFSAERPEGSISTLTIQRTEQRDSAMYRCASSLGLAGGNEQFFGPGTRLTVL.

CDR3 region: CASSPGSGLGYTF. The CDR3 coding sequence is TGCGCCAGCAGCCCTGGGAGTGGCCTGGGCTACACCTTC. V and J are TRBV5-1 and TRBJ1-2; D is uncertain. Trimming left V 4 bases short and J 8 bases short, with 15 bases between. Per the germline V gene, CDR1 is SGHRS and CDR2 is YFSETQ. The CDR3 is 13 amino acids.

This sequence joins TRBV14 and TRBJ2-1; D remains ambiguous. The CDR3 spans 14 residues. CDR1 is SGHDN and CDR2 is FVKESK in the germline V gene. Trimming removed 1 base at V and 5 bases at J, with 9 bases between. The CDR3 is CASSQGADDNEQFF. For the CDR3, the DNA is TGTGCCAGCAGCCAAGGGGCAGATGACAATGAGCAGTTCTTC.

Turning to this clone: Other nucleotide sequences from this sample produce the same CDR3. The V and J genes are TRBV6-5 and TRBJ2-5, with D hard to call. The CDR3 has 11 amino acids. The V gene's germline CDR1 is MNHEY and CDR2 SVGAGI. V was shortened by 6 bases and J by 4 bases, with 6 bases between the two germline ends. The CDR3 region is CASSPGETQYF. The CDR3 nucleotides are TGTGCCAGCAGCCCAGGAGAGACCCAGTACTTC.

This clone was seen more than once but under ten times. The gene calls are TRBV4-1 and TRBJ2-7; 13 bases are shared with TRBD2. The CDR3 has 15 residues. Germline CDR1 reads MGHRA; CDR2 reads YSYEKL. V lost 5 bases, J lost 2 bases, and 3 bases stayed unmatched. This CDR3 is CASSSGLAGAYEQYF. CDR3 nucleotide sequence: TGCGCCAGCAGCTCCGGACTAGCGGGAGCCTACGAGCAGTACTTC.

This clone was seen only a few times. The chain is built from TRBV21-1 and TRBJ2-3; TRBD2, the D gene given by the table, was not confirmed from the DNA. TRBV21-1 is annotated as a pseudogene. This CDR3 spans 14 amino acids. The CDR3, as DNA: TGTGCCAGCAGCAAAGGGACTAGCACAGATACGCAGTATTTT. It is translated as CASSKGTSTDTQYF.

This chain connects TRBV7-9 to TRBJ2-1; 8 positions agree with TRBD2. CDR3 length: 12 residues. Germline values: CDR1 SEHNR, CDR2 FQNEAQ (reference sequence). V shed 5 bases, J shed 7 bases, and the junction held 1 base outside the gene matches. DNA for the CDR3: TGTGCCAGCAGCCGGGGGGGGAATGAGCAGTTCTTC. Translating gives CASSRGGNEQFF. The complete variable domain, with remaining parts taken from reference TRBV7-9 and TRBJ2-1, reads DTGVSQNPRHKITKRGQNVTFRCDPISEHNRLYWYRQTLGQGPEFLTYFQNEAQLEKSRLLSDRFSAERPKGSFSTLEIQRTEQGDSAMYLCASSRGGNEQFFGPGTRLTVL.

The V call is TRBV27, the J call TRBJ2-3; 7 positions match TRBD1. Germline V gives CDR1 MNHEY, CDR2 SMNVEV (reference sequence). The CDR3 sequence is 18 residues long. V lost 5 bases to trimming and J lost 3 bases; unmatched junction nucleotides: 17. The CDR3 here is CASSARAHRQGLTDTQYF. CDR3 nucleotides: TGTGCCAGCAGTGCCCGGGCTCATAGACAGGGTTTGACAGATACGCAGTATTTT.

There are many counts of this clone. The V gene is TRBV19, the J gene TRBJ1-5, with a weak D call TRBD1 (5 bases). Trimming took 11 bases from V and 3 from J, leaving 14 bases between them. Germline lookup yields CDR1 LNHDA and CDR2 SQIVND (reference sequence). CDR3 size: 13 residues. The CDR3 loop reads CAGGTVNNQPQHF. The CDR3 DNA sequence: TGTGCCGGAGGGACCGTTAACAATCAGCCCCAGCATTTT.

The J gene is TRBJ1-2, the V gene TRBV5-4; unclear D gene. The germline V gene has CDR1 SGHNT and CDR2 YYREEE (reference sequence). The V gene lost 3 bases and the J gene lost 3 bases, with 12 bases spanning the gap. CDR3 length: 14 residues. CDR3 protein: CASSSPRRDYGYTF. CDR3 DNA sequence: TGTGCCAGCAGCTCCCCTCGTCGGGACTATGGCTACACCTTC.

J is TRBJ1-4 and V is TRBV19; the D gene is possibly TRBD1 (6 bases). Germline lookup yields CDR1 LNHDA and CDR2 SQIVND (reference sequence). The CDR3 totals 17 residues. Deletions cut 2 bases from V and 4 bases from J, with 17 bases between. The DNA of the CDR3 is TGTGCCAGTAGTATAAAGTTCCGGACAGCTTATAATGAAAAACTGTTTTTT. This encodes CASSIKFRTAYNEKLFF.

This clone was observed a single time. The chain carries TRBV15 and TRBJ1-5; no firm D call. Trimming took off 1 base at V and 3 bases at J, with 10 bases between the two ends. Germline loops: CDR1 LNHNV, CDR2 YYDKDF (reference sequence). CDR3 size: 15 residues. Here the CDR3 reads CATSRGPGDNQPQHF. The CDR3 region has the DNA TGTGCCACCAGCAGAGGTCCGGGAGACAATCAGCCCCAGCATTTT.